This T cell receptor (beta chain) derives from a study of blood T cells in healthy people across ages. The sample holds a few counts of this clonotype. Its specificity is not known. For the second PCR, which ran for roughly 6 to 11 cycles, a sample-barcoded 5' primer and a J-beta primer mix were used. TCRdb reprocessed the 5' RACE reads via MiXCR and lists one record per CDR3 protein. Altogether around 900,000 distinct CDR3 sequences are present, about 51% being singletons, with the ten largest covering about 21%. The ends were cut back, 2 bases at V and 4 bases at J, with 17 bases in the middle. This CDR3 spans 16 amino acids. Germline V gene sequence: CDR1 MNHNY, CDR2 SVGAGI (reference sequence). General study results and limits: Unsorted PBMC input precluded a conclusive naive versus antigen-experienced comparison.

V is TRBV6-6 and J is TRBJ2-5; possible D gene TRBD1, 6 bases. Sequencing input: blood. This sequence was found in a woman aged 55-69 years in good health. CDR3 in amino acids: CASSYVRGLGVETQYF. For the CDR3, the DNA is TGTGCCAGCAGTTACGTCAGGGGATTAGGTGTAGAGACCCAGTACTTC.